One and the same sample provided the 17 T cell receptor beta chains below, sequenced in a study of blood T cell repertoires in COVID-19 (dated by TCRdb to 2018 to 2020). The library came from the immunoSEQ multiplex PCR assay. Here the immuneACCESS table is served through TCRdb, limited to in-frame sequences with V and J called. Missing clones are a known gap in these copies; in checked studies unresolved V genes cover under half, and the rest lacks a known reason. Present in this sample are 300,000 or so clones, 75% to 90% of which were seen just once. Clones ranked in the top ten supply roughly 1.6% of the sample. The specimen sequenced was peripheral blood. These receptors were obtained from a woman aged 40 to 50 who had recovered from COVID-19.

The rearrangement uses TRBV11-2 and TRBJ1-2; 8 bases agree with TRBD1. The CDR3 totals 16 residues. The germline V gene has CDR1 SGHAT and CDR2 FQNNGV. Trimming removed 5 bases from V and 4 bases from J; junction bases left unmatched: 12. The DNA for the CDR3 is TGTGCCAGCAGCCAAAGGGGGACAGGAGAGGGCTATGGCTACACCTTC. It specifies CASSQRGTGEGYGYTF.

This clone was found a few times. CDR3 region: CASSQAAQGMEAFF. DNA for the CDR3: TGCGCCAGCAGCCAAGCTGCTCAGGGGATGGAAGCTTTCTTT. The chain combines TRBV4-1 with TRBJ1-1; possibly TRBD1 for D (6 bases). From germline, CDR1 is MGHRA and CDR2 YSYEKL. The CDR3 has 14 amino acids. The V end was cut by 1 base, the J end by 8 bases, with 14 bases between.

The V gene is TRBV5-1, the J gene TRBJ2-1, with D tentatively TRBD1 (5 bases). The germline CDR1 and CDR2 sequences are SGHRS and YFSETQ. V dropped 0 bases and J dropped 0 bases, with 19 bases sitting between them. CDR3 length: 19 amino acids. CDR3 region: CASSLAGGAFLSSYNEQFF. The CDR3 region has the DNA TGCGCCAGCAGCTTGGCGGGTGGGGCGTTCCTAAGCTCCTACAATGAGCAGTTCTTC.

The J gene is TRBJ2-7, the V gene TRBV27; TRBD1 agrees at 12 bases. The junction had 10 bases not matched to a gene; V was cut back by 8 bases and J by 5 bases. This CDR3 region has 15 residues. Germline V gene sequence: CDR1 MNHEY, CDR2 SMNVEV (reference sequence). CDR3 region: CASGHHRDRGHEQYF. DNA of the CDR3: TGTGCCAGCGGCCATCATCGGGACAGGGGGCACGAGCAGTACTTC.

The genes are TRBV19 and TRBJ2-5; 16 nucleotides line up with TRBD2. Germline V gene lookup returns CDR1 LNHDA and CDR2 SQIVND (reference sequence). With V trimmed by 4 bases and J by 5 bases, 10 bases remained unmatched. The CDR3 is 18 amino acids. CDR3 protein: CASSTGTSGGAMVETQYF. The CDR3 DNA reads TGTGCCAGTAGTACGGGGACTAGCGGGGGGGCCATGGTGGAGACCCAGTACTTC.

The chain combines TRBV20-1 with TRBJ1-3, with no clear D. The CDR3 sequence is 14 residues long. Germline values: CDR1 DFQATT, CDR2 SNEGSKA (reference sequence). V was trimmed by 3 bases and J by 0 bases, leaving 9 bases between them. The CDR3 bases are TGCAGTGCTAGTCGCAGGCTCTCTGGAAACACCATATATTTT. Translating gives CSASRRLSGNTIYF.

The chain has TRBV7-9 and TRBJ2-2; TRBD2 might be the D (5 bases). Trimming stripped 1 base from V and 6 bases from J, with 6 bases between. This CDR3 is built from 13 residues. Per the germline V gene, CDR1 is SEHNR and CDR2 is FQNEAQ (reference sequence). In DNA form, the CDR3 reads TGTGCCAGCAGCTTAGTGGAGGCCGGGGAGCTGTTTTTT. Its protein product is CASSLVEAGELFF.

This clone was recorded a few times. The rearrangement uses TRBV11-2 and TRBJ1-2; D possibly corresponds to TRBD1 (6 bases). From germline, CDR1 is SGHAT and CDR2 FQNNGV. V was cut by 5 bases and J by 0 bases, with 10 bases left in between. This CDR3 contains 14 residues. CDR3 bases: TGTGCCAGCAGCCGACAGGCCTCTAACTATGGCTACACCTTC. Translated, it gives CASSRQASNYGYTF. The variable domain in full, completed from reference TRBV11-2 and TRBJ1-2, reads EAGVAQSPRYKIIEKRQSVAFWCNPISGHATLYWYQQILGQGPKLLIQFQNNGVVDDSQLPKDRFSAERLKGVDSTLKIQPAKLEDSAVYLCASSRQASNYGYTFGSGTRLTVV.

The CDR3 spells CASSFNAQGAGNEQYF. Written as DNA, the CDR3 is TGTGCCAGCAGCTTTAACGCCCAGGGGGCTGGAAACGAGCAGTACTTC. The chain combines TRBV7-9 with TRBJ2-7, with TRBD1 identical over 8 bases. Per germline, CDR1 SEHNR and CDR2 FQNEAQ (reference sequence). J was trimmed by 5 bases and V by 3 bases; bases with no gene match: 12. This CDR3 region has 16 residues. The whole variable domain, remainder taken from reference TRBV7-9 and TRBJ2-7, is DTGVSQNPRHKITKRGQNVTFRCDPISEHNRLYWYRQTLGQGPEFLTYFQNEAQLEKSRLLSDRFSAERPKGSFSTLEIQRTEQGDSAMYLCASSFNAQGAGNEQYFGPGTRLTVT.

This clone was picked up one time. The chain links TRBV19 to TRBJ1-1; TRBD1 is a possible D gene (5 bases). The germline V and J ends were trimmed by 6 bases and 1 base, with 21 bases remaining between them. The CDR3 is 17 residues long. Germline assignment: CDR1 LNHDA and CDR2 SQIVND (reference sequence). CDR3 nucleotide sequence: TGTGCCAGTAGATCCCTACGGGCAGGGAAAGGGAACACTGAAGCTTTCTTT. Encoded protein: CASRSLRAGKGNTEAFF. Filled out from reference TRBV19 and TRBJ1-1, the complete variable domain reads DGGITQSPKYLFRKEGQNVTLSCEQNLNHDAMYWYRQDPGQGLRLIYYSQIVNDFQKGDIAEGYSVSREKKESFPLTVTSAQKNPTAFYLCASRSLRAGKGNTEAFFGQGTRLTVV.

J is TRBJ1-5 and V is TRBV6-2 or TRBV6-3; possibly TRBD1 for D (6 bases). Trimming took off 4 bases at V and 7 bases at J, with 14 bases between the two ends. The germline V gene has CDR1 MNHEY and CDR2 SVGEGT. This CDR3 is 14 amino acids long. CDR3 DNA: TGTGCCAGCAGTTCACTAGGGGGTAGGCAGCCCCAGCATTTT. This translates into CASSSLGGRQPQHF.

V usage is TRBV2 and J usage is TRBJ1-6; D might be TRBD1 (6 bases). The CDR3 runs 16 residues. With 0 bases removed from V and 4 bases from J, the gap between germline ends came to 10 bases. CDR1 is SNHLY and CDR2 is FYNNEI in the germline V gene. CDR3 sequence reads: CASSEAQGRYNSPLHF. CDR3 nucleotides: TGTGCCAGCAGTGAAGCGCAGGGGCGATATAATTCACCCCTCCACTTT.

The chain's CDR3 is CAISESGPAYEQYF. Here the CDR3 DNA reads TGTGCCATCAGTGAGTCGGGGCCCGCCTACGAGCAGTACTTC. This chain links TRBV10-3 with TRBJ2-7; the D gene is possibly TRBD1 (5 bases). V gave up 0 bases and J gave up 2 bases, with 8 bases separating them. The CDR3 extends over 14 amino acids. Germline V gene sequence: CDR1 ENHRY, CDR2 SYGVKD.

The chain couples TRBV5-1 to TRBJ2-1; 8 bases map to TRBD2. The CDR3 has 15 residues. The junction had 8 bases not matched to a gene; V was cut back by 4 bases and J by 5 bases. CDR1 and CDR2 (germline): SGHRS, YFSETQ. CDR3 amino acids: CASSAGGASHNEQFF. Here the CDR3 DNA reads TGCGCCAGCAGCGCCGGGGGGGCAAGTCACAATGAGCAGTTCTTC.

This chain uses TRBV4-2 with TRBJ2-5, with 12 bases fitting TRBD2. The CDR3 spans 17 residues. In germline, CDR1 is LGHNA, CDR2 YNFKEQ. V lost 1 base and J lost 6; bases outside the gene matches: 9. CDR3 residues: CASSQGASGGARKTQYF. The CDR3 DNA follows: TGTGCCAGCAGCCAAGGGGCTAGCGGGGGGGCCAGGAAGACCCAGTACTTC.

The chain recombines TRBV19 with TRBJ2-6, with 8 bases identical to TRBD1. There are 20 residues in the CDR3. V shed 2 bases, J shed 0 bases, and the junction held 12 bases outside the gene matches. From germline, CDR1 is LNHDA and CDR2 SQIVND (reference sequence). The CDR3: CASSIWTTGQVISGANVLTF. The CDR3 region has the DNA TGTGCCAGTAGTATATGGACGACGGGACAGGTGATCTCTGGGGCCAACGTCCTGACTTTC. The full variable domain, rest sourced from reference TRBV19 and TRBJ2-6, is DGGITQSPKYLFRKEGQNVTLSCEQNLNHDAMYWYRQDPGQGLRLIYYSQIVNDFQKGDIAEGYSVSREKKESFPLTVTSAQKNPTAFYLCASSIWTTGQVISGANVLTFGAGSRLTVL.

This clone has more than one count but fewer than ten. The J gene is TRBJ1-1, the V gene TRBV10-3, with 7 bases fitting TRBD1. CDR1 ENHRY and CDR2 SYGVKD come from the germline V gene. After removal of 4 bases from V and 1 base from J, the junction contained 18 bases not matched to a gene. The CDR3 runs 19 residues. The CDR3 nucleotides are TGTGCCATCAGTGCGCAGGGGGGACGCGGAGGACCGCAGAACACTGAAGCTTTCTTT. It is translated as CAISAQGGRGGPQNTEAFF.